A selection of T cell receptor beta chains follows, all from one sample in a study of blood T cells in healthy people across ages. One entry per CDR3 protein results from TCRdb running MiXCR on the 5' RACE reads. The table records a few hundred thousand distinct CDR3 sequences, roughly half of them present only once. The sample comprised blood. These TCRs come from a man in his 60s in good health. Each CDR3 is given with its conserved first and last residue. The order of the fields is CDR3 DNA, CDR3 protein, J gene, V gene, clone size, D gene. A D gene is named only where the DNA matches it firmly. Size is omitted from some rows. Given values are once, few, many or a class for expanded clones.

CDR3nt: TGCGCCAGCAGCTTGGCCGGGGTCCTCTATGGCTACACCTTC; CDR3aa: CASSLAGVLYGYTF; j_gene: TRBJ1-2; v_gene: TRBV5-1; abundance: -; d_gene: -
CDR3nt: TGTGCCAGCTCCGGGGCGCCTCTAGCCAAAAACATTCAGTACTTC; CDR3aa: CASSGAPLAKNIQYF; j_gene: TRBJ2-4; v_gene: TRBV28; abundance: -; d_gene: -
CDR3nt: TGCAGTGCCGAGATGGGGGAGGCGACCCAGTACTTC; CDR3aa: CSAEMGEATQYF; j_gene: TRBJ2-5; v_gene: TRBV20-1; abundance: few; d_gene: -
CDR3nt: TGTGCCAGCAGTTTGGGACCGCAGGGAATCGCCTACAATGAGCAGTTCTTC; CDR3aa: CASSLGPQGIAYNEQFF; j_gene: TRBJ2-1; v_gene: TRBV27; abundance: few; d_gene: -
CDR3nt: TGTGCCAGCAGTTCGAGGGGCACCGGGGAGCTGTTTTTT; CDR3aa: CASSSRGTGELFF; j_gene: TRBJ2-2; v_gene: TRBV6-6; abundance: -; d_gene: -
CDR3nt: TGTGCCAGCAGCCCCCGACAGGGGTTGGAGACGCAGTATTTT; CDR3aa: CASSPRQGLETQYF; j_gene: TRBJ2-3; v_gene: TRBV7-2; abundance: -; d_gene: TRBD1
CDR3nt: TGTGCCAGCAGTCCCCTGGGAGGGCTTATGAACACTGAAGCTTTCTTT; CDR3aa: CASSPLGGLMNTEAFF; j_gene: TRBJ1-1; v_gene: TRBV12-3/TRBV12-4; abundance: -; d_gene: -
CDR3nt: TGTGCCAGTAGCAATGACAGGGGGTATAGGTTCTTC; CDR3aa: CASSNDRGYRFF; j_gene: TRBJ2-1; v_gene: TRBV19; abundance: -; d_gene: TRBD1
CDR3nt: TGTGCCAGCAGTCAATCCGGGACTAGATCAGATACGCAGTATTTT; CDR3aa: CASSQSGTRSDTQYF; j_gene: TRBJ2-3; v_gene: TRBV6-2/TRBV6-3; abundance: -; d_gene: TRBD2
CDR3nt: TGTGCCAGCAGCAAAGGGGGGCCGTCCAAAAACATTCAGTACTTC; CDR3aa: CASSKGGPSKNIQYF; j_gene: TRBJ2-4; v_gene: TRBV21-1; abundance: -; d_gene: -
CDR3nt: TGTGCCAGCAGCCAAGTGAGGTTCTATGGCTACACCTTC; CDR3aa: CASSQVRFYGYTF; j_gene: TRBJ1-2; v_gene: TRBV3-1; abundance: -; d_gene: -
CDR3nt: TGCGCCAGCAGTGAGTCGTTAGCTGGGGAGACCCAGTACTTC; CDR3aa: CASSESLAGETQYF; j_gene: TRBJ2-5; v_gene: TRBV10-2; abundance: -; d_gene: -
CDR3nt: TGCAGTGCTACTAAGGGACAGGGGGCCCGCGAGCAGTACTTC; CDR3aa: CSATKGQGAREQYF; j_gene: TRBJ2-7; v_gene: TRBV20-1; abundance: -; d_gene: TRBD1
CDR3nt: TGCAGCGCCGGGACAGGGGTACCCCAAGAGACCCAGTACTTC; CDR3aa: CSAGTGVPQETQYF; j_gene: TRBJ2-5; v_gene: TRBV29-1; abundance: many; d_gene: TRBD1
CDR3nt: TGTGCCAGCAGCATAAATAGCGGGAGGGCGAGGGATGAGCAGTTCTTC; CDR3aa: CASSINSGRARDEQFF; j_gene: TRBJ2-1; v_gene: TRBV7-2; abundance: -; d_gene: TRBD2
CDR3nt: TGTGCCAGCAGCTTAGAGGGCAGGGGATGGTACAATGAGCAGTTCTTC; CDR3aa: CASSLEGRGWYNEQFF; j_gene: TRBJ2-1; v_gene: TRBV7-2; abundance: many; d_gene: -
CDR3nt: TGTGCCAGCAGACCGTGGTTGGAGGAGCCCCAGCATTTT; CDR3aa: CASRPWLEEPQHF; j_gene: TRBJ1-5; v_gene: TRBV6-2/TRBV6-3; abundance: few; d_gene: -
CDR3nt: TGTGCCAGCAGCTTAATTGGCAGGCCCGGGGAGCTGTTTTTT; CDR3aa: CASSLIGRPGELFF; j_gene: TRBJ2-2; v_gene: TRBV7-9; abundance: few; d_gene: -
CDR3nt: TGTGCCAGCAGCCAAGGCAGGGGGCGCAAGACCCAGTACTTC; CDR3aa: CASSQGRGRKTQYF; j_gene: TRBJ2-5; v_gene: TRBV3-1; abundance: many; d_gene: TRBD1
CDR3nt: TGTGCCAGCACCTACAGGTCTGGATTCTATGGCTACACCTTC; CDR3aa: CASTYRSGFYGYTF; j_gene: TRBJ1-2; v_gene: TRBV6-2/TRBV6-3; abundance: -; d_gene: -
CDR3nt: TGTGCTAGTGGCCCGGGACAGTTGGGTTCACCCCTCCACTTT; CDR3aa: CASGPGQLGSPLHF; j_gene: TRBJ1-6; v_gene: TRBV12-5; abundance: -; d_gene: TRBD1
CDR3nt: TGTGCCACCAGTGATTCGGGACAGGGCCAAGAGACCCAGTACTTC; CDR3aa: CATSDSGQGQETQYF; j_gene: TRBJ2-5; v_gene: TRBV24-1; abundance: few; d_gene: TRBD1
CDR3nt: TGTGCCAGCAAGTCCGGGGAGGATACGCAGTATTTT; CDR3aa: CASKSGEDTQYF; j_gene: TRBJ2-3; v_gene: TRBV12-3/TRBV12-4; abundance: few; d_gene: -
CDR3nt: TGTGCCACGACACGGGGGGAGGAGCAGTTCTTC; CDR3aa: CATTRGEEQFF; j_gene: TRBJ2-1; v_gene: TRBV2; abundance: -; d_gene: TRBD2
CDR3nt: TGTGCCACCAGCAGAGATTGGAGGGTATCTGGGGCCAACGTCCTGACTTTC; CDR3aa: CATSRDWRVSGANVLTF; j_gene: TRBJ2-6; v_gene: TRBV15; abundance: -; d_gene: -
CDR3nt: TGCGCCAGCAGCTTGGGGGCCGGGACTAACTACGAGCAGTACTTC; CDR3aa: CASSLGAGTNYEQYF; j_gene: TRBJ2-7; v_gene: TRBV5-1; abundance: -; d_gene: TRBD2
CDR3nt: TGTGCCAGCAGAAAGTTCCCAGAGACAGGGGCATTAGCCAAAAACATTCAGTACTTC; CDR3aa: CASRKFPETGALAKNIQYF; j_gene: TRBJ2-4; v_gene: TRBV2; abundance: -; d_gene: TRBD1
CDR3nt: TGCAGTGCTAGAGGGGGACTGGGGGGTACGCAGTATTTT; CDR3aa: CSARGGLGGTQYF; j_gene: TRBJ2-3; v_gene: TRBV20-1; abundance: -; d_gene: -